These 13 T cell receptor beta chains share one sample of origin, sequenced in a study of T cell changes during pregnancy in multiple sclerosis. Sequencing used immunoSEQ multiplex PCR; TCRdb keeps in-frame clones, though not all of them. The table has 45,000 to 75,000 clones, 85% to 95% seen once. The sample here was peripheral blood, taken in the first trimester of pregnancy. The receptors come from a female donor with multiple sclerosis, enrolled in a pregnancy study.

This chain's CDR3 is CASSVSGYSYNEQFF. In DNA, the CDR3 is TGTGCCAGCAGCGTTAGCGGATACTCCTACAATGAGCAGTTCTTC. This chain joins TRBV9 and TRBJ2-1, with D perhaps matching TRBD2 (6 bases). Per the germline V gene, CDR1 is SGDLS and CDR2 is YYNGEE. V was cut by 2 bases and J by 0 bases, with 9 bases left in between. The CDR3 length is 15 residues. Full variable domain (rest looked up from reference TRBV9 and TRBJ2-1): DSGVTQTPKHLITATGQRVTLRCSPRSGDLSVYWYQQSLDQGLQFLIQYYNGEERAKGNILERFSAQQFPDLHSELNLSSLELGDSALYFCASSVSGYSYNEQFFGPGTRLTVL.

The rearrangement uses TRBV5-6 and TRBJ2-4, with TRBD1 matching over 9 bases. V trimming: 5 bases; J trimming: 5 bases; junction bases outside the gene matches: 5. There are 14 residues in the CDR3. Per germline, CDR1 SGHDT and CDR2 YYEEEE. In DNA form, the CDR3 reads TGTGCCAGCAGGTTGACAGGGGGGGAAAACATTCAGTACTTC. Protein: CASRLTGGENIQYF.

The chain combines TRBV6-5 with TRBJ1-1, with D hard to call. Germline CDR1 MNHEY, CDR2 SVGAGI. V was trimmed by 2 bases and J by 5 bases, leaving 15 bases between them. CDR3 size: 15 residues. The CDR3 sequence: CASSYQVQTGTEAFF. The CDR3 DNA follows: TGTGCCAGCAGTTACCAAGTGCAGACGGGTACTGAAGCTTTCTTT.

The CDR3 reads CASLSLAASYEQYF. In DNA, the CDR3 is TGTGCCAGCCTGAGTCTAGCGGCAAGCTACGAGCAGTACTTC. The chain is built from TRBV6-1 and TRBJ2-7; 7 bases fit TRBD2. The trim removed 8 bases at V and 3 bases at J, leaving 10 bases unmatched. Germline loops: CDR1 MNHNS, CDR2 SASEGT. CDR3 length: 14 amino acids.

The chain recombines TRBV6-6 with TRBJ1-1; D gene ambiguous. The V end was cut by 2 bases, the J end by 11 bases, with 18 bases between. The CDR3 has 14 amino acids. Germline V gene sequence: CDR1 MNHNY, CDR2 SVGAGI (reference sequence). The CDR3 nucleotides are TGTGCCAGCAGTTACGGGAGTCTGGCCTCGCGGGCTTTCTTT. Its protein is CASSYGSLASRAFF.

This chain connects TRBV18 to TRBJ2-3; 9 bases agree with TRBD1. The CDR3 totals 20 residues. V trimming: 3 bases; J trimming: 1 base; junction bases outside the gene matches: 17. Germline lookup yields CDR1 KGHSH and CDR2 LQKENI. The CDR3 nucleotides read TGTGCCAGCTCACCCCTAGAATTACAGGGGGCCTTGGACCGCACAGATACGCAGTATTTT. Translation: CASSPLELQGALDRTDTQYF.

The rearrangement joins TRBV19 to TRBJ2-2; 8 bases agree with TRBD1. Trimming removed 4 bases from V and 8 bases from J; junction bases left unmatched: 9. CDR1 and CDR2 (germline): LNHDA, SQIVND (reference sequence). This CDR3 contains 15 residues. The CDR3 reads CASSTAWTGMGELFF. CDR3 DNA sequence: TGTGCCAGTAGTACAGCCTGGACAGGGATGGGGGAGCTGTTTTTT. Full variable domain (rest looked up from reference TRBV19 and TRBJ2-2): DGGITQSPKYLFRKEGQNVTLSCEQNLNHDAMYWYRQDPGQGLRLIYYSQIVNDFQKGDIAEGYSVSREKKESFPLTVTSAQKNPTAFYLCASSTAWTGMGELFFGEGSRLTVL.

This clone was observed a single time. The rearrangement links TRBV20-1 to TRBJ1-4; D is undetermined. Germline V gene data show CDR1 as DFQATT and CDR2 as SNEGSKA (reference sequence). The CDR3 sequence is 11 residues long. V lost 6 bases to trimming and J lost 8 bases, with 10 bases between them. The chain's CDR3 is CSASTGEKLFF. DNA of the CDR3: TGCAGTGCAAGTACGGGGGAAAAACTGTTTTTT.

CDR3 nucleotides: TGTGCCAGCAGCTTAGGCCGGGGTCCGGGCCAGCCCCAGCATTTT. This sequence encodes CASSLGRGPGQPQHF. The chain carries TRBV7-8 and TRBJ1-5, with D unclear. The V end lost 1 base, the J end lost 7 bases, and 14 bases lay between the germline ends. The CDR3 extends over 15 amino acids. CDR1 and CDR2 from the germline V gene are SGHVS and FQNEAQ.

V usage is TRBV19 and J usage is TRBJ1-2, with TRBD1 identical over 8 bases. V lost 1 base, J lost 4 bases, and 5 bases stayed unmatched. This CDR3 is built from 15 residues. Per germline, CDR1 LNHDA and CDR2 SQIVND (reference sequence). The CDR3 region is CASSIGTGGGYGYTF. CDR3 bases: TGTGCCAGTAGTATAGGTACAGGGGGAGGCTATGGCTACACCTTC.

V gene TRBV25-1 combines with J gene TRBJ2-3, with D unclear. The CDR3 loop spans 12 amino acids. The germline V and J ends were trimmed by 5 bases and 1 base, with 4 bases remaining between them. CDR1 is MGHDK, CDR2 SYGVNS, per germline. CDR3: CASSRRTDTQYF. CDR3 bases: TGTGCCAGCAGTCGTCGCACAGATACGCAGTATTTT.

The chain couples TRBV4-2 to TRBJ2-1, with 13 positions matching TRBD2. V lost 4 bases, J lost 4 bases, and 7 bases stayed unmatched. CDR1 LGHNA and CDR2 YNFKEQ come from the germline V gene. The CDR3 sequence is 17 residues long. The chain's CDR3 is CASSPRLAGGLYNEQFF. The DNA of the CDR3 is TGTGCCAGCAGCCCGCGACTAGCGGGGGGTTTGTACAATGAGCAGTTCTTC.

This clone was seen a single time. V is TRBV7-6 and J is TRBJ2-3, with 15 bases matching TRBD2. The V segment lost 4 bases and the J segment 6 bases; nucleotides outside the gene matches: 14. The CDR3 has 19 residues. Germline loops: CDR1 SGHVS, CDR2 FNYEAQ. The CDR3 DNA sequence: TGTGCCAGCAGCTCGGGACTAGCGGGGGGTGATTTCAAATTTGATACGCAGTATTTT. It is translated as CASSSGLAGGDFKFDTQYF.